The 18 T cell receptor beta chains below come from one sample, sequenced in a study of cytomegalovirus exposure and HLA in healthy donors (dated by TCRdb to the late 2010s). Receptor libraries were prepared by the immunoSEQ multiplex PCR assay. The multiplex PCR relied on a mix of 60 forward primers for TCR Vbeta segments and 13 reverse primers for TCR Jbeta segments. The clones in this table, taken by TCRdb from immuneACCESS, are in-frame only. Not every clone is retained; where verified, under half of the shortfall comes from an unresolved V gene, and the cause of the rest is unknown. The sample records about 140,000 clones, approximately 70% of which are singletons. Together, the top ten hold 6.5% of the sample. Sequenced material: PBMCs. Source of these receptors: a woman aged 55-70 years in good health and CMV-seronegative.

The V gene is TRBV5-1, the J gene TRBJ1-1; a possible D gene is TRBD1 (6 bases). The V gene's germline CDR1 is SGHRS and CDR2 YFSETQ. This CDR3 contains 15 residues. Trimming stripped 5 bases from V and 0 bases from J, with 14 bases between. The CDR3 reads CASSLTGALNTEAFF. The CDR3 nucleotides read TGCGCCAGCAGTTTGACAGGAGCCTTGAACACTGAAGCTTTCTTT.

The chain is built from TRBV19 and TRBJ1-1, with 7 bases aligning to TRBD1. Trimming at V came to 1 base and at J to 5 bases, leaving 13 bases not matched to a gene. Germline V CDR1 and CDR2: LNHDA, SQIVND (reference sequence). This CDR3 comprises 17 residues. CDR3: CASSIGPGQRTGTEAFF. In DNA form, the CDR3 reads TGTGCCAGTAGTATAGGCCCGGGACAGCGGACGGGGACTGAAGCTTTCTTT.

The CDR3 bases are TGTGCCACCAGGGACAGGGTTGACGAGCAGTACTTC. It specifies CATRDRVDEQYF. The rearrangement joins TRBV27 to TRBJ2-7; 9 bases fit TRBD1. The trim removed 10 bases at V and 5 bases at J, leaving 6 bases unmatched. In germline, CDR1 is MNHEY, CDR2 SMNVEV (reference sequence). The CDR3 is made up of 12 amino acids.

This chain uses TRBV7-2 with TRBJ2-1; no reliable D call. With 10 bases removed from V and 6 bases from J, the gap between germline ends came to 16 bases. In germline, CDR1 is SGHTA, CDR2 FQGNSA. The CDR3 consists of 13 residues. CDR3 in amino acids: CATSTRAVNEQFF. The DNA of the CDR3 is TGTGCCACTTCGACACGCGCCGTCAATGAGCAGTTCTTC. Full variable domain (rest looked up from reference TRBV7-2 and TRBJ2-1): GAGVSQSPSNKVTEKGKDVELRCDPISGHTALYWYRQSLGQGLEFLIYFQGNSAPDKSGLPSDRFSAERTGGSVSTLTIQRTQQEDSAVYLCATSTRAVNEQFFGPGTRLTVL.

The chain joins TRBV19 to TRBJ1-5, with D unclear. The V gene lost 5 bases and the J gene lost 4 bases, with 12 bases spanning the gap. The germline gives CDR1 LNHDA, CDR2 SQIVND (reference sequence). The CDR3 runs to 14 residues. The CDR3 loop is CASSRGEINQPQHF. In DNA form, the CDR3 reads TGTGCCAGTAGTCGGGGAGAGATAAATCAGCCCCAGCATTTT.

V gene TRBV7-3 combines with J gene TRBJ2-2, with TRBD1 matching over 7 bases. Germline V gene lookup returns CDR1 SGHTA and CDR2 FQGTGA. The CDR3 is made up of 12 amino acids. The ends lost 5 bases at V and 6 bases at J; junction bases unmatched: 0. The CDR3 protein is CASSQGAGELFF. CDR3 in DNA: TGTGCCAGCAGCCAGGGGGCCGGGGAGCTGTTTTTT.

The CDR3 sequence is CASSVVAGGPNEQFF. The CDR3 DNA follows: TGTGCCAGCAGCGTAGTTGCGGGGGGGCCTAATGAGCAGTTCTTC. The rearrangement joins TRBV9 to TRBJ2-1; 9 positions agree with TRBD2. J was trimmed by 7 bases and V by 0 bases; bases with no gene match: 5. The CDR3 spans 15 residues. Germline V gene sequence: CDR1 SGDLS, CDR2 YYNGEE.

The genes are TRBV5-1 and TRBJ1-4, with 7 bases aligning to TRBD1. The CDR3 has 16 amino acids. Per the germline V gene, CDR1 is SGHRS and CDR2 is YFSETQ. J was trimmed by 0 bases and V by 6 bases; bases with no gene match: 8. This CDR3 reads CASTLGTAATNEKLFF. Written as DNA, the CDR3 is TGCGCCAGCACGTTGGGGACAGCCGCAACTAATGAAAAACTGTTTTTT. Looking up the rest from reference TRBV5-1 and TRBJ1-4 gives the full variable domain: KAGVTQTPRYLIKTRGQQVTLSCSPISGHRSVSWYQQTPGQGLQFLFEYFSETQRNKGNFPGRFSGRQFSNSRSEMNVSTLELGDSALYLCASTLGTAATNEKLFFGSGTQLSVL.

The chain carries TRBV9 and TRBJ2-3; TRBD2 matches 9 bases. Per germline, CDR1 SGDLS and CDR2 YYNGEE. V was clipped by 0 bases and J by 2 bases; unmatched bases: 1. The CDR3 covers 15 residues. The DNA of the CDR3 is TGTGCCAGCAGCGTAGGACTAGCGGACACAGATACGCAGTATTTT. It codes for CASSVGLADTDTQYF.

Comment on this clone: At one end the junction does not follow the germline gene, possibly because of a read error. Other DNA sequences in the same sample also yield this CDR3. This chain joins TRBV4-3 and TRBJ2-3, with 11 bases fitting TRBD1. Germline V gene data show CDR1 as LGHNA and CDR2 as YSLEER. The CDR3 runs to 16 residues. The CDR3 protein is CASSPGTGGYTDTQYF. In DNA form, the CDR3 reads TGCGCCAGCAGCCCGGGGACAGGGGGATACACAGATACGCAATATTTT.

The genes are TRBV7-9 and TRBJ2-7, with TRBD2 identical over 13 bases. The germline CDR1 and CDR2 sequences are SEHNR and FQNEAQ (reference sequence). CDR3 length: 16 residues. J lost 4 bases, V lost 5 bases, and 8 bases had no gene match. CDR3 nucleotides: TGTGCCAGCAGCGGGCGGACTAGCGGGGGCGTTTACGAGCAGTACTTC. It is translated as CASSGRTSGGVYEQYF.

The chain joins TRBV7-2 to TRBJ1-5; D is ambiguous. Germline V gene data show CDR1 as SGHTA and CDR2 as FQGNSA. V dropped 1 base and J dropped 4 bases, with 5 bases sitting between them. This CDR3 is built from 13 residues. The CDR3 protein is CASSLVQNQPQHF. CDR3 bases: TGTGCCAGCAGCTTAGTCCAGAATCAGCCCCAGCATTTT. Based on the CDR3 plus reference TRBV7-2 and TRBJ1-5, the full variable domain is GAGVSQSPSNKVTEKGKDVELRCDPISGHTALYWYRQSLGQGLEFLIYFQGNSAPDKSGLPSDRFSAERTGGSVSTLTIQRTQQEDSAVYLCASSLVQNQPQHFGDGTRLSIL.

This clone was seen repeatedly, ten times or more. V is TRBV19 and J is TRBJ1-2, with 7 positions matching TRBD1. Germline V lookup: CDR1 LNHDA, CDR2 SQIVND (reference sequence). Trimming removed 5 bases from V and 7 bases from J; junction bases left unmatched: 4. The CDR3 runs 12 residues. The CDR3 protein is CASSYRGGGYTF. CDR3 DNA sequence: TGTGCCAGTAGTTACAGGGGAGGTGGCTACACCTTC. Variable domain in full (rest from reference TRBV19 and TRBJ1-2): DGGITQSPKYLFRKEGQNVTLSCEQNLNHDAMYWYRQDPGQGLRLIYYSQIVNDFQKGDIAEGYSVSREKKESFPLTVTSAQKNPTAFYLCASSYRGGGYTFGSGTRLTVV.

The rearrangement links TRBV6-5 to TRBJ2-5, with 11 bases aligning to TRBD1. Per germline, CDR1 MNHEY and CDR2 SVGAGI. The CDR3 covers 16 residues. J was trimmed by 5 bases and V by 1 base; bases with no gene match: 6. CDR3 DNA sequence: TGTGCCAGCAGTTACTACGGACAGGGGGCGCGGGAGACCCAGTACTTC. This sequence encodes CASSYYGQGARETQYF.

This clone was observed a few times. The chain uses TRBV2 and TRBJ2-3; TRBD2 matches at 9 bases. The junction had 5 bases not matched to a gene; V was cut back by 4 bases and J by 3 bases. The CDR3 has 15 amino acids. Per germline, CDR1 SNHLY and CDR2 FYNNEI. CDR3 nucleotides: TGTGCCAGCAGTGTGGGTAGCGGGAGTACAGATACGCAGTATTTT. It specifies CASSVGSGSTDTQYF.

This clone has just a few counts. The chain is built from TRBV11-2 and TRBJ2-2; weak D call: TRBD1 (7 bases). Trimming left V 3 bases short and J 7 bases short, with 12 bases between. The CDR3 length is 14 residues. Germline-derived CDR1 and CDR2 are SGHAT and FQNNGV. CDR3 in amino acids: CASSLEGADGELFF. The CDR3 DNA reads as TGTGCCAGCAGCTTGGAGGGGGCAGACGGGGAGCTGTTTTTT.

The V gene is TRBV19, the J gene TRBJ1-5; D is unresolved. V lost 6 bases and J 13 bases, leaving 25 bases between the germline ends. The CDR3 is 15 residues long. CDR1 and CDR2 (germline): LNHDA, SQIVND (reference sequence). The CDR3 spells CASSNSGGSSPKQHF. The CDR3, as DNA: TGTGCCAGTAGCAACAGCGGCGGGTCCTCCCCAAAACAGCATTTT. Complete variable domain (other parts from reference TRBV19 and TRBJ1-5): DGGITQSPKYLFRKEGQNVTLSCEQNLNHDAMYWYRQDPGQGLRLIYYSQIVNDFQKGDIAEGYSVSREKKESFPLTVTSAQKNPTAFYLCASSNSGGSSPKQHFGDGTRLSIL.

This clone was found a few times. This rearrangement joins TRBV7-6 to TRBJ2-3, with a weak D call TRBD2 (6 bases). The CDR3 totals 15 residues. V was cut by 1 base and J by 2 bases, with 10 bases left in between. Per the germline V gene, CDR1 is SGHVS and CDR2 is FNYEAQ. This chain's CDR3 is CASSLGAGITDTQYF. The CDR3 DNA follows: TGTGCCAGCAGCTTAGGGGCGGGGATCACAGATACGCAGTATTTT. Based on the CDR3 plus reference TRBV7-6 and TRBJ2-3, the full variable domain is GAGVSQSPRYKVTKRGQDVALRCDPISGHVSLYWYRQALGQGPEFLTYFNYEAQQDKSGLPNDRFSAERPEGSISTLTIQRTEQRDSAMYRCASSLGAGITDTQYFGPGTRLTVL.